These 18 T cell receptor beta chains came from one sample sequenced in a study of cytomegalovirus exposure and HLA in healthy donors. Use of 60 Vbeta and 13 Jbeta primers characterized the PCR. Libraries were prepared by immunoSEQ multiplex PCR; TCRdb keeps only in-frame clonotypes and omits some of them. Among roughly 110,000 clones listed, approximately 58% were seen once. What was sequenced was PBMCs. The receptor source for this set is a woman in her 30s in good health and CMV-seronegative.

V usage is TRBV6-5 and J usage is TRBJ2-2; D is unclear. Germline values: CDR1 MNHEY, CDR2 SVGAGI. CDR3 length: 14 amino acids. Trimming took off 5 bases at V and 2 bases at J, with 9 bases between the two ends. CDR3 sequence reads: CASSQTHNTGELFF. For the CDR3, the DNA is TGTGCCAGCAGTCAGACACACAACACCGGGGAGCTGTTTTTT.

The chain combines TRBV7-2 with TRBJ2-2; D might be TRBD2 (6 bases). The CDR3 extends over 16 amino acids. Germline CDR1 SGHTA, CDR2 FQGNSA. The V end was cut by 1 base, the J end by 1 base, with 10 bases between. The CDR3 loop reads CASSLVLARNTGELFF. In DNA, the CDR3 is TGTGCCAGCAGCTTAGTCCTAGCGAGGAACACCGGGGAGCTGTTTTTT.

The rearrangement joins TRBV6-4 to TRBJ1-2; D gene unclear. V lost 0 bases and J lost 7, with 3 bases in between. The CDR3 covers 11 residues. Germline-derived CDR1 and CDR2 are MRHNA and SNTAGT. CDR3: CASSDSRGYTF. For the CDR3, the DNA is TGTGCCAGCAGTGACTCCCGTGGCTACACCTTC.

This CDR3 reads CASNDGDRGYQPQHF. In nucleotides, the CDR3 is TGTGCCAGTAACGATGGGGACAGGGGGTATCAGCCCCAGCATTTT. The gene calls are TRBV19 and TRBJ1-5; the match to TRBD1 covers 11 bases. CDR3 length equals 15 residues. Germline trimming cut 7 bases from V and 5 bases from J; bases unmatched to any gene: 7. Germline lookup yields CDR1 LNHDA and CDR2 SQIVND (reference sequence).

V is TRBV7-2 and J is TRBJ2-7, with D possibly TRBD1 on 7 matching bases. CDR1 and CDR2 (germline): SGHTA, FQGNSA. The V and J ends lost 5 bases and 2 bases respectively, with 22 bases between them. The CDR3 covers 17 residues. The CDR3 region has the DNA TGTGCCAGCAGCCCCGGAGGGGGCGCATCCCTCGCCTACGAGCAGTACTTC. Protein: CASSPGGGASLAYEQYF.

This clone came up once. The genes are TRBV7-8 and TRBJ2-7; D remains unclear. The CDR3 has 15 amino acids. Germline V lookup: CDR1 SGHVS, CDR2 FQNEAQ. V lost 4 bases to trimming and J lost 2 bases, with 15 bases between them. The CDR3 here is CASSSRRSGTYEQYF. CDR3 DNA sequence: TGTGCCAGCAGCTCACGCCGGTCAGGTACCTACGAGCAGTACTTC.

For this clone: Germline and junction disagree at one end, which may indicate a read error. The identical CDR3 is also encoded by other nucleotide sequences in the sample. The V gene is TRBV4-1, the J gene TRBJ1-1; 9 positions agree with TRBD1. This CDR3 is 14 amino acids long. Germline-derived CDR1 and CDR2 are MGHRA and YSYEKL. The CDR3 DNA sequence: TGCGCCAGCAGCCCACAGGGGGCCGGAACTGAGGCTTTCTTT. Translating gives CASSPQGAGTEAFF.

The chain is built from TRBV25-1 and TRBJ1-3; D may be TRBD1 (5 bases). This CDR3 contains 15 residues. Trimming pared 1 base from V and 2 bases from J, leaving 9 bases between. Per germline, CDR1 MGHDK and CDR2 SYGVNS. CDR3 nucleotide sequence: TGTGCCAGCAGTGAATCTGGGGGGACTGGAAACACCATATATTTT. This gives the protein CASSESGGTGNTIYF.

The V call is TRBV7-2, the J call TRBJ2-5, with 8 bases lining up with TRBD1. This CDR3 is 15 amino acids long. Germline V lookup: CDR1 SGHTA, CDR2 FQGNSA. V lost 0 bases and J lost 5; bases outside the gene matches: 5. CDR3 loop: CASSLAGQGWETQYF. The CDR3 bases are TGTGCCAGCAGCTTAGCCGGACAGGGCTGGGAGACCCAGTACTTC. The entire variable domain, with the rest obtained from reference TRBV7-2 and TRBJ2-5, is as follows: GAGVSQSPSNKVTEKGKDVELRCDPISGHTALYWYRQSLGQGLEFLIYFQGNSAPDKSGLPSDRFSAERTGGSVSTLTIQRTQQEDSAVYLCASSLAGQGWETQYFGPGTRLLVL.

The CDR3 reads CASSQAYSYYGYTF. Here the CDR3 DNA reads TGTGCCAGCAGCCAAGCGTACAGCTACTATGGCTACACCTTC. The V gene is TRBV14, the J gene TRBJ1-2; D not resolved. The germline V gene encodes CDR1 SGHDN and CDR2 FVKESK. V was clipped by 1 base and J by 3 bases, with 9 bases between them. The CDR3 is made up of 14 amino acids.

This clone was recorded once. The chain combines TRBV5-1 with TRBJ2-7, with TRBD2 identical over 13 bases. The J call may be wrong; the DNA end is better matched by TRBJ2-5. Germline CDR1 SGHRS, CDR2 YFSETQ. This CDR3 region has 18 residues. In DNA, the CDR3 is TGCGCCAGCAGCTCGGGACTAGCGGGACGAGGGGATGGGGAGACCCAGTACTTC. The encoded protein is CASSSGLAGRGDGETQYF.

CDR3 in DNA: TGTGCCAGCAGCTTGGATATCGCGGGAGGGCCGGTTGAGCAGTTCTTC. It codes for CASSLDIAGGPVEQFF. The chain joins TRBV5-4 to TRBJ2-1; 9 nucleotides align to TRBD2. The CDR3 consists of 16 residues. V shed 0 bases and J 9 bases; nucleotides not matched to a gene: 10. Germline V gene data show CDR1 as SGHNT and CDR2 as YYREEE (reference sequence).

There are a few counts of this clone. This may stem from a read error, because a much larger clone lies one nucleotide away. Other nucleotide sequences in the sample specify the same CDR3. This chain joins TRBV6-1 and TRBJ2-7, with 11 nucleotides matching TRBD2. The CDR3 has 15 amino acids. V trimming: 1 base; J trimming: 1 base; junction bases outside the gene matches: 0. The germline V gene has CDR1 MNHNS and CDR2 SASEGT. CDR3 bases: TGTGCCAGCAGTGAAGGACTAGCGGGATCCTACGAGCAGTACTTC. Protein product: CASSEGLAGSYEQYF.

The rearrangement links TRBV7-9 to TRBJ1-1; D may be TRBD1 (5 bases). CDR1 SEHNR and CDR2 FQNEAQ come from the germline V gene (reference sequence). The V end lost 8 bases, the J end lost 0 bases, and 22 bases lay between the germline ends. The CDR3 runs 17 residues. The chain's CDR3 is CASYFGGGLGMNTEAFF. The DNA for the CDR3 is TGTGCCAGCTACTTCGGCGGGGGGTTAGGAATGAACACTGAAGCTTTCTTT. Combining the CDR3 with reference TRBV7-9 and TRBJ1-1 gives the whole variable domain DTGVSQNPRHKITKRGQNVTFRCDPISEHNRLYWYRQTLGQGPEFLTYFQNEAQLEKSRLLSDRFSAERPKGSFSTLEIQRTEQGDSAMYLCASYFGGGLGMNTEAFFGQGTRLTVV.

This clone was picked up a small number of times. The chain combines TRBV28 with TRBJ2-1; TRBD1 agrees at 9 bases. CDR1 and CDR2 (germline): MDHEN, SYDVKM. V dropped 6 bases and J dropped 8; count of bases not matched to a gene: 11. The CDR3 has 15 residues. CDR3 DNA sequence: TGTGCCAGCAGGCCCGGGACAGGGAGGTTCGATGAGCAGTTCTTC. Protein sequence: CASRPGTGRFDEQFF.

J is TRBJ1-1 and V is TRBV4-3, with a weak D call TRBD1 (6 bases). V lost 3 bases and J lost 1, with 6 bases in between. CDR1 and CDR2 from the germline V gene are LGHNA and YSLEER. The CDR3 is 13 amino acids. The CDR3 DNA follows: TGCGCCAGCAGCCAGACAGGGAACACTGAAGCTTTCTTT. Residues: CASSQTGNTEAFF.

The V call is TRBV10-3, the J call TRBJ2-3, with D perhaps TRBD2 (5 bases). Trimming removed 10 bases at V and 3 bases at J, with 20 bases between. CDR1 and CDR2 (germline): ENHRY, SYGVKD. The CDR3 is 15 residues long. The CDR3 DNA sequence: TGTGCCACCCGGGGTGGCGGGTCGAAAACAGATACGCAGTATTTT. Translation gives CATRGGGSKTDTQYF.

DNA of the CDR3: TGTGCCAGCAGCTCGACAGGATCGGAGACCCAGTACTTC. Translated: CASSSTGSETQYF. The gene calls are TRBV7-2 and TRBJ2-5; possible D gene TRBD1, 6 bases. Germline CDR1 SGHTA, CDR2 FQGNSA. The CDR3 spans 13 residues. V lost 4 bases, J lost 5 bases, and 11 bases lay in between.